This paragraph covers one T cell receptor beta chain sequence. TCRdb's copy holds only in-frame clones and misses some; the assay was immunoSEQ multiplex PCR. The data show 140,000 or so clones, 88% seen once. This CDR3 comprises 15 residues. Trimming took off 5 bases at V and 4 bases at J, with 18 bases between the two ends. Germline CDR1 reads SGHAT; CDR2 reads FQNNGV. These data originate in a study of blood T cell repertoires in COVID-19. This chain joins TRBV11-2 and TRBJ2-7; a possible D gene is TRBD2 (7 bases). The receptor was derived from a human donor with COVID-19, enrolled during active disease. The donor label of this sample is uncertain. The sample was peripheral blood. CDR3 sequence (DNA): TGTGCCAGCAGCCGGATGGGGGGGCAGCGGTACGAGCAGTACTTC. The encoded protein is CASSRMGGQRYEQYF.